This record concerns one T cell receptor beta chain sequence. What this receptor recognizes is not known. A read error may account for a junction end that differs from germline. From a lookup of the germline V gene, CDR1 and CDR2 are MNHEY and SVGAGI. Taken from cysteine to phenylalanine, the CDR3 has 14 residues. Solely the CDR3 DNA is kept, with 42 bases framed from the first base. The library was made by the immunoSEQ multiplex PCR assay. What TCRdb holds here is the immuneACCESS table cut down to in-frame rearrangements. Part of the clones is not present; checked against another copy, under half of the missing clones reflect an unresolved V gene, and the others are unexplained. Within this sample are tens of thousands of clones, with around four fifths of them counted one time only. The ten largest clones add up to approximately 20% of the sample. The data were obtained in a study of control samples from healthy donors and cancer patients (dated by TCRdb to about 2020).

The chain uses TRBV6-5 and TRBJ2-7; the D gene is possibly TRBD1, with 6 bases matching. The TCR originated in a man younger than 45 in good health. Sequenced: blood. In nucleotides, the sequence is TGTGCCAGCAGTTACTCAGGGGGAGCTACCGGGCGCCACTTC. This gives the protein CASSYSGGATGRHF.